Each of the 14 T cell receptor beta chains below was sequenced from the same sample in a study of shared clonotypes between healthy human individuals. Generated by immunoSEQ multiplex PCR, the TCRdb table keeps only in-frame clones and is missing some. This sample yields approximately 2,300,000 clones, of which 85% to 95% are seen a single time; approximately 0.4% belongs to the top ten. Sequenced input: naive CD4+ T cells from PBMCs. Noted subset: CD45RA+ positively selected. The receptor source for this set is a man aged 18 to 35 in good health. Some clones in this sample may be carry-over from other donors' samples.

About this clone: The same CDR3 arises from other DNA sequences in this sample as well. Written as DNA, the CDR3 is TGTGCCAGCAGCTTAATCTCGGGCACAGATACGCAGTATTTT. Its protein product is CASSLISGTDTQYF. This chain uses TRBV7-3 with TRBJ2-3, with no clear D. The CDR3 contains 14 residues. CDR1 and CDR2 from the germline V gene are SGHTA and FQGTGA. V dropped 1 base and J dropped 1 base, with 6 bases sitting between them. The full variable domain, completed using reference TRBV7-3 and TRBJ2-3, is GAGVSQTPSNKVTEKGKYVELRCDPISGHTALYWYRQSLGQGPEFLIYFQGTGAADDSGLPNDRFFAVRPEGSVSTLKIQRTERGDSAVYLCASSLISGTDTQYFGPGTRLTVL.

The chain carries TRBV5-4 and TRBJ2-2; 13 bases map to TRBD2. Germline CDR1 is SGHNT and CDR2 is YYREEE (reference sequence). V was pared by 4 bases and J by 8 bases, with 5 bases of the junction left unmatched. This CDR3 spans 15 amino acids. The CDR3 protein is CASSRTSGSWGELFF. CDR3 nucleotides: TGTGCCAGCAGCCGGACTAGCGGGAGTTGGGGGGAGCTGTTTTTT.

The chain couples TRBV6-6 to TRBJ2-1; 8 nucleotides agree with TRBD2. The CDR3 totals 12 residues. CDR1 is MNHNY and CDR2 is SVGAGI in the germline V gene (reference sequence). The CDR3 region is CATGGEGNEQFF. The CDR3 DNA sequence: TGTGCAACCGGGGGGGAGGGGAATGAGCAGTTCTTC.

The CDR3 here is CASSGGLGQVLGYEQYF. The DNA of the CDR3 is TGTGCCAGCAGTGGGGGCTTGGGACAGGTCTTAGGGTACGAGCAGTACTTC. The chain combines TRBV2 with TRBJ2-7, with 8 bases fitting TRBD1. CDR1 is SNHLY and CDR2 is FYNNEI in the germline V gene. This CDR3 is 17 amino acids long. V dropped 4 bases and J dropped 4; count of bases not matched to a gene: 15.

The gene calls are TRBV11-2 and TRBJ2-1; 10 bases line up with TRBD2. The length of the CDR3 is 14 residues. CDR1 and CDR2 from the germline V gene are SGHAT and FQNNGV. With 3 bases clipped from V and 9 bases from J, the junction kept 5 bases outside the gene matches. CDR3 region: CASSLAGLASEQFF. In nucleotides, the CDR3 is TGTGCCAGCAGCTTGGCGGGACTAGCGTCTGAGCAGTTCTTC.

The chain's CDR3 is CATSRDGVEKLFF. For the CDR3, the DNA is TGTGCCACCAGTCGGGACGGGGTGGAAAAACTGTTTTTT. The V gene is TRBV15, the J gene TRBJ1-4, with D possibly being TRBD1 (5 bases). The ends were cut back, 6 bases at V and 8 bases at J, with 13 bases in the middle. The germline gives CDR1 LNHNV, CDR2 YYDKDF (reference sequence). The CDR3 spans 13 residues.

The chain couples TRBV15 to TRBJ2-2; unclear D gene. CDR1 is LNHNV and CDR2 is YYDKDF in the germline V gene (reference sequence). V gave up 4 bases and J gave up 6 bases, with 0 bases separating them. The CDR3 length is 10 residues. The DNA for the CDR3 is TGTGCCACCAGCACCGGGGAGCTGTTTTTT. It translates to CATSTGELFF.

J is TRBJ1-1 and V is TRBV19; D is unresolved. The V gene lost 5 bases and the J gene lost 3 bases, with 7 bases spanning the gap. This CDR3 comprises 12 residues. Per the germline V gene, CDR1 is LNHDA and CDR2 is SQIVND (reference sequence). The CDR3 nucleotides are TGTGCCAGTAGTCGCAGCTACACTGAAGCTTTCTTT. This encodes CASSRSYTEAFF.

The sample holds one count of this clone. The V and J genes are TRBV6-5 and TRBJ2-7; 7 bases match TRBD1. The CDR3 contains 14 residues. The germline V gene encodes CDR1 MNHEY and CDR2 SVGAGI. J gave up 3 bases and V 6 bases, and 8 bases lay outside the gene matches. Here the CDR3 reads CASSPNRGLYEQYF. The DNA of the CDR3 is TGTGCCAGCAGCCCGAACAGGGGTCTCTACGAGCAGTACTTC.

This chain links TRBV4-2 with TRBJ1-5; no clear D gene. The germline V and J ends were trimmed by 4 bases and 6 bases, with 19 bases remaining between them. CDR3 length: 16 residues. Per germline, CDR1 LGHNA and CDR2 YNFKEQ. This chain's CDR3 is CASSLDPQEAGQPQHF. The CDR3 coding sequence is TGTGCCAGCAGCCTAGACCCTCAGGAGGCAGGTCAGCCCCAGCATTTT.

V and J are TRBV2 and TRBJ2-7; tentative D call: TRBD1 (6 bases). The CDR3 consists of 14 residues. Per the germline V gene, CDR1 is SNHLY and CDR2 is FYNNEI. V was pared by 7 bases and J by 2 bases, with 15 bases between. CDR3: CASNERGSAYEQYF. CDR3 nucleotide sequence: TGTGCCAGCAACGAAAGGGGGTCCGCCTACGAGCAGTACTTC.

CDR3 in amino acids: CASSRNPMRDLAGGETQYF. CDR3 nucleotides: TGTGCCAGCAGTCGTAACCCCATGAGGGACCTAGCGGGAGGGGAGACCCAGTACTTC. This chain uses TRBV27 with TRBJ2-5; 12 bases match TRBD2. Germline-derived CDR1 and CDR2 are MNHEY and SMNVEV (reference sequence). J was trimmed by 5 bases and V by 5 bases; bases with no gene match: 18. The CDR3 length is 19 residues.

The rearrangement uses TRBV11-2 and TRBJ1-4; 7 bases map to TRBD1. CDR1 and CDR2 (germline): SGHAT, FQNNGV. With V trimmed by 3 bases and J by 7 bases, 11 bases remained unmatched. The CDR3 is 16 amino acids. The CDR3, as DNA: TGTGCCAGCAGCTTTAGAGGGGCAGGGGGTGGTGAAAAACTGTTTTTT. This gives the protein CASSFRGAGGGEKLFF.

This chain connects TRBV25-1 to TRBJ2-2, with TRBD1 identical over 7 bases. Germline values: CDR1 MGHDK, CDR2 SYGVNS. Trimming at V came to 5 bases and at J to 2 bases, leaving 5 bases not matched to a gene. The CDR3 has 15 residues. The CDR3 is CASSRGPTNTGELFF. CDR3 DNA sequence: TGTGCCAGCAGTAGGGGGCCAACCAACACCGGGGAGCTGTTTTTT. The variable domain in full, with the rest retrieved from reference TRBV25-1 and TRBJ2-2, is EADIYQTPRYLVIGTGKKITLECSQTMGHDKMYWYQQDPGMELHLIHYSYGVNSTEKGDLSSESTVSRIRTEHFPLTLESARPSHTSQYLCASSRGPTNTGELFFGEGSRLTVL.